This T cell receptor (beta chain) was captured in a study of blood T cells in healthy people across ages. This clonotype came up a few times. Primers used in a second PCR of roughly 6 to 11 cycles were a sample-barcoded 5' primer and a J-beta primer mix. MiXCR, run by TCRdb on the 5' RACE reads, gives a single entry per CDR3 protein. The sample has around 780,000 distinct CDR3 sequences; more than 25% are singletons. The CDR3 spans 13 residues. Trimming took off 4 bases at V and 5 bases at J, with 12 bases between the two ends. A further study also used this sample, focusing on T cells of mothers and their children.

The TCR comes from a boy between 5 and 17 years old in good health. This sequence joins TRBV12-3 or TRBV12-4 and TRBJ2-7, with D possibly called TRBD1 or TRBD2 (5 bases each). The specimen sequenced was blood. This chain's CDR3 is CASSSFLGDEQYF. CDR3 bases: TGTGCCAGCAGTTCCTTCTTGGGGGACGAGCAGTACTTC.